This section outlines one T cell receptor beta chain sequence together with its context. The target antigen is unknown. The sample carries other DNA sequences with the same CDR3. Using immunoSEQ multiplex PCR, the repertoire was profiled, and TCRdb retains in-frame clones only, with some absent. This sample has approximately 12,000 clones; about four fifths occur once, and the top ten carry 1.1%. The data are from a study of chemoradiotherapy in HPV16-positive cancers. Overall study findings and caveats: During treatment, candidate HPV-specific clones and E7-related motifs expanded in tumor.

V shed 0 bases and J shed 7 bases, with 6 bases lying between them. Germline CDR1 GTSNPN, CDR2 SVGIG (reference sequence). This CDR3 has 11 residues. The TCR sequence derives from a human donor with HPV-associated anogenital cancer. This sequence joins TRBV30 and TRBJ2-5; D is possibly TRBD2 (5 bases). This material was collected from a patient who underwent chemoradiotherapy. The DNA of the CDR3 is TGTGCCTGGAGTGTACTAGGGACCCAGTACTTC. Amino acid sequence: CAWSVLGTQYF.